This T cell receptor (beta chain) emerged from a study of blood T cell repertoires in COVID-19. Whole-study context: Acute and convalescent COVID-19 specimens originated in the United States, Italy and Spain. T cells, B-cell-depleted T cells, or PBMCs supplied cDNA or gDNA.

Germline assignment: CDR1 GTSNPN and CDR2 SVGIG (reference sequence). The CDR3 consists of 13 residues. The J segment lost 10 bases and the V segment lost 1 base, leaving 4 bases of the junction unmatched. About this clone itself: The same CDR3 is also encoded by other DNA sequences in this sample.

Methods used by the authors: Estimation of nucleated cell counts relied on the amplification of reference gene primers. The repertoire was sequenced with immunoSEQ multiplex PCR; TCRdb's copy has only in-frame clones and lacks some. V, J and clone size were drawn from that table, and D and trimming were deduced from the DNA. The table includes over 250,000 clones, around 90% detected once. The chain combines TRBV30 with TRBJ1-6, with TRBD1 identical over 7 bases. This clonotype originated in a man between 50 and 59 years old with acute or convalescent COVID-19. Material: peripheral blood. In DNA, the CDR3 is TGTGCCTGGAGTGGGACAGGCAGGTCACCCCTCCACTTT. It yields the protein CAWSGTGRSPLHF.